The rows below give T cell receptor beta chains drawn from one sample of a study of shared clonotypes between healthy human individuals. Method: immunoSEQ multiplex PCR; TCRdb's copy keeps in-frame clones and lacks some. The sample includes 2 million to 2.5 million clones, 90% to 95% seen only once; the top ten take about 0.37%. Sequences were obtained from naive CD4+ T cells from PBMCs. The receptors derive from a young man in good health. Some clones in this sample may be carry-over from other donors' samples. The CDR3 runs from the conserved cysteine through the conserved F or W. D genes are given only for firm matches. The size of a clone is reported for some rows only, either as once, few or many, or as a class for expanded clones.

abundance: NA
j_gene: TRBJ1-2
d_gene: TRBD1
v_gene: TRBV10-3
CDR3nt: TGTGCCATCAGTCACCCGAGGGACAGGGGGGACGACTATGGCTACACCTTC
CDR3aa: CAISHPRDRGDDYGYTF

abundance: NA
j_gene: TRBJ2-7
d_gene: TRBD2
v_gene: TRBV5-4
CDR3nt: TGTGCCAGCAGCTTGAGGACTAGCGGAGGTTACGAGCAGTACTTC
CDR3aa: CASSLRTSGGYEQYF

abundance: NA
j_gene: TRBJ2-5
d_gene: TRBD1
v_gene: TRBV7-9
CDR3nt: TGTGCCAGCAGCTCCGCCCTGACAGGGGGCCAGCAGACCCAGTACTTC
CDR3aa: CASSSALTGGQQTQYF

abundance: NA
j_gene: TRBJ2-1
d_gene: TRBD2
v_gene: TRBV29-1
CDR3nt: TGCAGCGCAAGGGAAGCGGGAGGGCAATACAATGAGCAGTTCTTC
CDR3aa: CSAREAGGQYNEQFF

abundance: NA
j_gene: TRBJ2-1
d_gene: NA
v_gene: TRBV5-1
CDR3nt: TGCGCCAGCAGCTTATCAGCGGGCTACAATGAGCAGTTCTTC
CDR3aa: CASSLSAGYNEQFF

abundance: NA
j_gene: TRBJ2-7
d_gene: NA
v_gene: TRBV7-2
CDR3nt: TGTGCCAGCAGCCCCCACGGGAGCTCCTACGAGCAGTACTTC
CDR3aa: CASSPHGSSYEQYF

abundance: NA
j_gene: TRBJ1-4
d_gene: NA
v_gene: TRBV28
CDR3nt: TGTGCCAGCAGCCATCGGGCCAGGGGCGGCGAAAAACTGTTTTTT
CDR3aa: CASSHRARGGEKLFF

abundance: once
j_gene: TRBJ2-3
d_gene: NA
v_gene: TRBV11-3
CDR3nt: TGTGCCAGCAGCCCGCCGGGACTGGCCGATACGCAGTATTTT
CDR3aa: CASSPPGLADTQYF

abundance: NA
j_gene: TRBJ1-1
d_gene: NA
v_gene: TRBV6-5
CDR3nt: TGTGCCAGCAGACGTCAGGGTGATATGGCTGAAGCTTTCTTT
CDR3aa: CASRRQGDMAEAFF

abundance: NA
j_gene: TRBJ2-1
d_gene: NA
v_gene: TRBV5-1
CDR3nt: TGCGCCAGCAGCCCGATGGCTAGTCTCAATGAGCAGTTCTTC
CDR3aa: CASSPMASLNEQFF

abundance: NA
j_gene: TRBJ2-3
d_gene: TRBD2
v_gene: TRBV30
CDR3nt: TGTGCCTGGAGTCCCCCTCAGCGGGGAAGCACAGATACGCAGTATTTT
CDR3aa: CAWSPPQRGSTDTQYF

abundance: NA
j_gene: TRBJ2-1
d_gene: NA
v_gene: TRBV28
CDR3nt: TGTGCCAGCAGTACAAGCTCCTACAATGAGCAGTTCTTC
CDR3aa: CASSTSSYNEQFF

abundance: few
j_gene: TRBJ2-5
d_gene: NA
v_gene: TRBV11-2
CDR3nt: TGTGCCAGCAGCTCCGGGGTCGGGGAGACCCAGTACTTC
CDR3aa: CASSSGVGETQYF

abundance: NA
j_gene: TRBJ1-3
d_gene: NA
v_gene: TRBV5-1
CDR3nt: TGCGCCAGCAGCGGGACGCTGGGAGCGGGAAACACCATATATTTT
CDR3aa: CASSGTLGAGNTIYF